This T cell receptor (beta chain) was profiled in a study of siplizumab effects on memory and regulatory T cells. Study-wide findings and caveats: The authors mapped only a minor fraction of alloreactive clones to unstimulated subsets. The study found that mappable alloreactive CD4+ clones averaged approximately 69% Treg-derived with siplizumab and under 35% in controls. The apparent diversity of naive T cells exceeded that of memory cells, and naive T cells seemed to make a major contribution to the alloresponse.

This clone was seen only once. Its antigen is as yet unknown. Looked up from germline, CDR1 is KGHSH and CDR2 is LQKENI. Trimming shortened V by 8 bases and J by 5 bases, and 16 bases separated the two germline ends. CDR3 length equals 13 residues. Per sample, around 92,000 TCR templates underwent assay. The protocol was immunoSEQ multiplex PCR, while the TCRdb copy is restricted to in-frame clones and leaves out a portion. The sample yields approximately 28,000 clones, roughly 88% seen once. This sequence joins TRBV18 and TRBJ2-7; D perhaps matches TRBD2 (7 bases). The sample was memory CD4+ T cells sorted from blood. This clonotype originated in a human donor in good health. CDR3 amino acids: CASTEGGVNEQYF. CDR3 nucleotide sequence: TGTGCCAGCACCGAGGGGGGGGTTAACGAGCAGTACTTC. Drawing the rest from reference TRBV18 and TRBJ2-7, the complete variable domain is NAGVMQNPRHLVRRRGQEARLRCSPMKGHSHVYWYRQLPEEGLKFMVYLQKENIIDESGMPKERFSAEFPKEGPSILRIQQVVRGDSAAYFCASTEGGVNEQYFGPGTRLTVT.